The 20 T cell receptor beta chains below come from one sample, sequenced in a study of shared clonotypes between healthy human individuals. Only in-frame clones appear in the TCRdb table, and some are missing; sequencing was by immunoSEQ multiplex PCR. The sample includes some 2,500,000 clones, 90% to 95% seen only once; the top ten take about 0.38%. Sequenced material: naive CD4+ T cells from PBMCs. Subset indicated: CD45RA+ positively selected. Every receptor here comes from a man aged 18 to 30 in good health. Some clones in this sample may be carry-over from other donors' samples.

The rearrangement joins TRBV11-2 to TRBJ2-3; a weak D match, TRBD2 (5 bases). Per the germline V gene, CDR1 is SGHAT and CDR2 is FQNNGV. V lost 2 bases and J lost 1, with 16 bases in between. CDR3 size: 17 residues. The CDR3 loop reads CASSLRGQDPGTDTQYF. CDR3 sequence (DNA): TGTGCCAGCAGCTTAAGAGGGCAGGACCCGGGCACAGATACGCAGTATTTT.

The J gene is TRBJ2-1, the V gene TRBV6-1; the D gene is possibly TRBD1 (6 bases). Trimming took off 3 bases at V and 6 bases at J, with 15 bases between the two ends. CDR3 length equals 15 residues. CDR1 is MNHNS and CDR2 is SASEGT in the germline V gene. The CDR3, as DNA: TGTGCCAGCAGTGACAGACAGAAGGGGGTCAATGAGCAGTTCTTC. As protein: CASSDRQKGVNEQFF.

The chain combines TRBV11-2 with TRBJ2-5; 7 nucleotides match TRBD2. Per germline, CDR1 SGHAT and CDR2 FQNNGV. V shed 5 bases, J shed 5 bases, and the junction held 14 bases outside the gene matches. This CDR3 region has 16 residues. CDR3 bases: TGTGCCAGCAGCCCCCGGGGATTGGGGCGGGAGGAGACCCAGTACTTC. Residues: CASSPRGLGREETQYF.

The rearrangement uses TRBV5-1 and TRBJ2-7; D is possibly TRBD2 (6 bases). The V and J ends lost 0 bases and 0 bases respectively, with 10 bases between them. CDR3 length: 15 amino acids. Germline CDR1 and CDR2: SGHRS and YFSETQ. CDR3 DNA sequence: TGCGCCAGCAGCTTGGCCGCGGGGATCTCCTACGAGCAGTACTTC. Protein product: CASSLAAGISYEQYF.

The V and J genes are TRBV29-1 and TRBJ2-7; the D gene is possibly TRBD2 (7 bases). V lost 4 bases and J 1 base, leaving 14 bases between the germline ends. The CDR3 covers 14 residues. The germline gives CDR1 SQVTM, CDR2 ANQGSEA. CDR3 DNA: TGCAGCGTTGCGGGGGCTAGCGGTTCCTACGAGCAGTACTTC. Its translation: CSVAGASGSYEQYF.

V is TRBV5-1 and J is TRBJ2-3, with TRBD2 matching 7 bases. V was pared by 0 bases and J by 6 bases, with 7 bases of the junction left unmatched. The germline gives CDR1 SGHRS, CDR2 YFSETQ. The CDR3 runs to 15 residues. The CDR3 DNA sequence: TGCGCCAGCAGCTTGGCTTTCCAGGGAGGGGATACGCAGTATTTT. Translated, it gives CASSLAFQGGDTQYF.

The genes are TRBV9 and TRBJ1-2; no clear D gene. Germline V lookup: CDR1 SGDLS, CDR2 YYNGEE. Trimming took 4 bases from V and 1 from J, leaving 20 bases between them. The CDR3 is 17 residues long. CDR3 amino acids: CASSRDQYSDLNYGYTF. The CDR3 DNA is TGTGCCAGCAGCCGAGACCAATACAGCGATCTTAACTATGGCTACACCTTC.

The gene calls are TRBV4-1 and TRBJ2-7; D unresolved. Trimming removed 8 bases at V and 2 bases at J, with 16 bases between. This CDR3 has 14 residues. Germline CDR1 reads MGHRA; CDR2 reads YSYEKL. In DNA, the CDR3 is TGCGCCAGCCCGTTGGGTCCACCCACCTACGAGCAGTACTTC. It specifies CASPLGPPTYEQYF.

The chain combines TRBV7-2 with TRBJ2-7; 7 bases agree with TRBD2. CDR3 size: 15 residues. Trimming at V came to 2 bases and at J to 3 bases, leaving 7 bases not matched to a gene. CDR1 is SGHTA, CDR2 FQGNSA, per germline. The CDR3 is CASSLRPAGIYEQYF. Written as DNA, the CDR3 is TGTGCCAGCAGCTTACGTCCAGCGGGAATCTACGAGCAGTACTTC.

The chain is built from TRBV7-2 and TRBJ2-7, with a tentative D call TRBD2 (5 bases). CDR3 length: 13 residues. In germline, CDR1 is SGHTA, CDR2 FQGNSA. V lost 7 bases and J 13 bases, leaving 23 bases between the germline ends. CDR3 sequence reads: CASTEQSGIKTYF. In DNA form, the CDR3 reads TGTGCCAGCACCGAACAGAGCGGTATAAAAACTTACTTC.

The rearrangement joins TRBV11-2 to TRBJ2-2; D not resolved. This CDR3 comprises 15 residues. Per the germline V gene, CDR1 is SGHAT and CDR2 is FQNNGV. V gave up 2 bases and J gave up 3 bases, with 10 bases separating them. This CDR3 is CASSLRVGDTGELFF. The CDR3 region has the DNA TGTGCCAGCAGCTTAAGGGTGGGTGACACCGGGGAGCTGTTTTTT.

The V and J genes are TRBV5-6 and TRBJ2-7; 8 bases match TRBD2. V lost 3 bases, J lost 3 bases, and 8 bases stayed unmatched. The CDR3 loop spans 15 amino acids. CDR1 and CDR2 from the germline V gene are SGHDT and YYEEEE. This CDR3 reads CASSSWSTSDYEQYF. The CDR3, as DNA: TGTGCCAGCAGCTCCTGGTCGACTAGCGACTACGAGCAGTACTTC.

This clone was seen only a few times. This chain connects TRBV28 to TRBJ1-5; tentatively, D is TRBD1 (5 bases). Germline V gene data show CDR1 as MDHEN and CDR2 as SYDVKM. V was shortened by 6 bases and J by 2 bases, with 14 bases between the two germline ends. The CDR3 runs to 15 residues. The CDR3 region has the DNA TGTGCCAGCAGATTCGGGGGAGTTGGCAATCAGCCCCAGCATTTT. As protein: CASRFGGVGNQPQHF.

The rearrangement links TRBV5-6 to TRBJ2-3; possible D gene TRBD1, 5 bases. This CDR3 has 15 amino acids. Trimming removed 1 base from V and 2 bases from J, with 11 bases in between. Germline CDR1 is SGHDT and CDR2 is YYEEEE. The CDR3: CASSLYGRDTDTQYF. DNA for the CDR3: TGTGCCAGCAGCTTGTACGGCAGGGACACAGATACGCAGTATTTT. Complete variable domain (other parts from reference TRBV5-6 and TRBJ2-3): DAGVTQSPTHLIKTRGQQVTLRCSPKSGHDTVSWYQQALGQGPQFIFQYYEEEERQRGNFPDRFSGHQFPNYSSELNVNALLLGDSALYLCASSLYGRDTDTQYFGPGTRLTVL.

The chain links TRBV6-5 to TRBJ1-2; no reliable D call. The germline V gene has CDR1 MNHEY and CDR2 SVGAGI. V lost 4 bases to trimming and J lost 5 bases, with 14 bases between them. The CDR3 runs 14 residues. CDR3: CASSLRGLGYGYTF. The DNA of the CDR3 is TGTGCCAGCAGTTTGCGAGGGCTTGGGTATGGCTACACCTTC.

The table lists this clone with a count of one. The chain combines TRBV2 with TRBJ1-1; no clear D gene. Deletions cut 5 bases from V and 8 bases from J, with 21 bases between. The CDR3 is 15 amino acids. CDR1 is SNHLY, CDR2 FYNNEI, per germline. CDR3 DNA: TGTGCCAGCAGTCTATCTTGGGGAGGGCGAACCGAAGCTTTCTTT. Translating gives CASSLSWGGRTEAFF. Together with reference TRBV2 and TRBJ1-1, the CDR3 gives the full variable domain: EPEVTQTPSHQVTQMGQEVILRCVPISNHLYFYWYRQILGQKVEFLVSFYNNEISEKSEIFDDQFSVERPDGSNFTLKIRSTKLEDSAMYFCASSLSWGGRTEAFFGQGTRLTVV.

V gene TRBV7-3 combines with J gene TRBJ2-1, with D perhaps matching TRBD1 or TRBD2 (6 bases each). This CDR3 has 15 residues. V was pared by 7 bases and J by 7 bases, with 20 bases between. The germline gives CDR1 SGHTA, CDR2 FQGTGA. CDR3 loop: CASTSGARFSNEQFF. CDR3 in DNA: TGTGCCAGCACATCGGGGGCGCGCTTTAGTAATGAGCAGTTCTTC.

The J gene is TRBJ2-7, the V gene TRBV28; the D call may be TRBD1 or TRBD2 (5 bases each). In germline, CDR1 is MDHEN, CDR2 SYDVKM. CDR3 size: 17 residues. Trimming stripped 5 bases from V and 3 bases from J, with 23 bases between. CDR3 residues: CASSTAGTLKDLYEQYF. CDR3 DNA sequence: TGTGCCAGCAGTACAGCCGGGACCCTTAAGGACCTCTACGAGCAGTACTTC.

The gene calls are TRBV5-4 and TRBJ2-5; possibly TRBD2 for D (5 bases). In germline, CDR1 is SGHNT, CDR2 YYREEE (reference sequence). V lost 0 bases to trimming and J lost 5 bases, with 14 bases between them. This CDR3 region has 15 residues. CDR3 in DNA: TGTGCCAGCAGCTTGGCTGCGAGGGCTGAGGAGACCCAGTACTTC. Amino acids: CASSLAARAEETQYF. Using reference TRBV5-4 and TRBJ2-5 for the parts outside the CDR3, the full variable domain is ETGVTQSPTHLIKTRGQQVTLRCSSQSGHNTVSWYQQALGQGPQFIFQYYREEENGRGNFPPRFSGLQFPNYSSELNVNALELDDSALYLCASSLAARAEETQYFGPGTRLLVL.

The gene calls are TRBV7-9 and TRBJ2-5; D perhaps matches TRBD1 (6 bases). The CDR3 is made up of 14 amino acids. From germline, CDR1 is SEHNR and CDR2 FQNEAQ (reference sequence). Trimming shortened V by 4 bases and J by 14 bases, and 23 bases separated the two germline ends. The CDR3 nucleotides are TGTGCCAGCAGCTCAGACCGACGACAGGCAACCATCTACTTC. Amino acid sequence: CASSSDRRQATIYF. Full variable domain (missing parts from reference TRBV7-9 and TRBJ2-5): DTGVSQNPRHKITKRGQNVTFRCDPISEHNRLYWYRQTLGQGPEFLTYFQNEAQLEKSRLLSDRFSAERPKGSFSTLEIQRTEQGDSAMYLCASSSDRRQATIYFGPGTRLLVL.